One sample yielded the 9 T cell receptor beta chains listed below, sequenced in a study of T cells in Graves' hyperthyroidism and ophthalmopathy. What was amplified from RNA transcripts were TCR beta CDR3 regions. HTBI primers were employed in a first-round RT-PCR of the TCR CDR3. TCRdb itself ran the multiplex PCR reads through MiXCR, one entry per CDR3 protein. The sample includes around 530,000 distinct CDR3 sequences, 15% to 20% seen only once; the top ten take approximately 15%. Sequences were obtained from blood. These receptors all stem from a woman aged 18 to 35 with Graves' ophthalmopathy.

This clonotype was recorded at least ten times. The chain uses TRBV6-1 and TRBJ2-7; the D gene is possibly TRBD1 (5 bases). The CDR3 sequence is 12 residues long. V gave up 6 bases and J gave up 5 bases, with 11 bases separating them. The germline gives CDR1 MNHNS, CDR2 SASEGT. CDR3 in DNA: TGTGCCAGCAGCTCCATAGGGGACGAGCAGTACTTC. It codes for CASSSIGDEQYF.

In this sample, this clonotype turned up a few times. The chain is built from TRBV6-1 and TRBJ2-5; D is ambiguous. This CDR3 has 13 residues. Germline CDR1 reads MNHNS; CDR2 reads SASEGT. The ends were cut back, 5 bases at V and 5 bases at J, with 12 bases in the middle. The CDR3 DNA sequence: TGTGCCAGCAGTTATGTTGACGGGGAGACCCAGTACTTC. It translates to CASSYVDGETQYF.

This clonotype was seen a few times. The J gene is TRBJ2-5, the V gene TRBV7-9; TRBD2 might be the D (5 bases). The CDR3 is 16 residues long. Germline V gene lookup returns CDR1 SEHNR and CDR2 FQNEAQ (reference sequence). The germline V and J ends were trimmed by 4 bases and 5 bases, with 20 bases remaining between them. The CDR3 protein is CASSSVEGPPGETQYF. The DNA of the CDR3 is TGTGCCAGCAGCTCAGTAGAGGGCCCTCCGGGGGAGACCCAGTACTTC.

This clonotype was detected only a few times. The gene calls are TRBV29-1 and TRBJ1-4, with D unresolved. Per germline, CDR1 SQVTM and CDR2 ANQGSEA. The CDR3 is 11 residues long. Trimming left V 7 bases short and J 7 bases short, with 10 bases between. CDR3: CSAAVGEKLFF. The CDR3 DNA is TGCAGCGCTGCAGTCGGTGAAAAACTGTTTTTT.

This clonotype appeared a few times. The chain joins TRBV20-1 to TRBJ1-1, with D possibly TRBD1 on 6 matching bases. The V gene lost 6 bases and the J gene lost 4 bases, with 15 bases spanning the gap. The CDR3 is made up of 13 amino acids. CDR1 DFQATT and CDR2 SNEGSKA come from the germline V gene (reference sequence). The CDR3, as DNA: TGCAGTGCGCCACAGGGTGGGGGCACTGAAGCTTTCTTT. It yields the protein CSAPQGGGTEAFF.

This clonotype has at least ten counts. The chain has TRBV6-1 and TRBJ2-7; possible D gene TRBD2, 5 bases. CDR1 and CDR2 from the germline V gene are MNHNS and SASEGT. Trimming took off 6 bases at V and 3 bases at J, with 18 bases between the two ends. This CDR3 spans 15 amino acids. CDR3 nucleotide sequence: TGTGCCAGCAGCCAGGACGGACTGGAAAACTACGAGCAGTACTTC. It yields the protein CASSQDGLENYEQYF.

A word on this clonotype: A junction end diverges from the germline sequence, so it may reflect a read error. The chain uses TRBV7-9 and TRBJ1-2; 10 bases fit TRBD1. The CDR3 sequence is 13 residues long. Per germline, CDR1 SEHNR and CDR2 FQNEAQ (reference sequence). The CDR3 here is CVSSDGTGAGYTF. The CDR3, as DNA: TGTGTCAGCAGCGATGGGACAGGGGCCGGCTACACCTTC.

As regards this clonotype: One end of the junction is discordant with germline, which a read error may explain. V usage is TRBV15 and J usage is TRBJ1-1, with a possible D match to TRBD1 (6 bases). This CDR3 has 14 amino acids. Germline values: CDR1 LNHNV, CDR2 YYDKDF (reference sequence). CDR3 protein: CVTSRDRTNTEAFF. CDR3 nucleotide sequence: TGTGTCACCAGCAGAGACAGGACCAACACTGAAGCTTTCTTT. Full variable domain (rest looked up from reference TRBV15 and TRBJ1-1): DAMVIQNPRYQVTQFGKPVTLSCSQTLNHNVMYWYQQKSSQAPKLLFHYYDKDFNNEADTPDNFQSRRPNTSFCFLDIRSPGLGDTAMYLCVTSRDRTNTEAFFGQGTRLTVV.

This clonotype was seen repeatedly, ten times or more. The chain uses TRBV20-1 and TRBJ1-1, with TRBD1 matching 8 bases. Germline trimming cut 3 bases from V and 1 base from J; bases unmatched to any gene: 1. The CDR3 has 13 residues. Per germline, CDR1 DFQATT and CDR2 SNEGSKA (reference sequence). The CDR3 spells CSARDRENTEAFF. CDR3 bases: TGCAGTGCTAGGGACAGGGAGAACACTGAAGCTTTCTTT.